The source of this T cell receptor beta chain is a study of molecular identifiers for immune sequencing clone quantification. This clonotype was observed many times. MiXCR was run by TCRdb on the PCR reads, yielding one entry per CDR3 protein. This table has about 500,000 distinct CDR3 sequences, around 21% appearing once. Based on a CD8+CD4-CCR7+CD45RA+ profile, naive CD8 T cells were sorted. The receptor's source is a human donor in good health. Some libraries in this study had Jurkat cell RNA spiked in. Material for sequencing was naive CD8+ T cells from blood, with Jurkat cell RNA spiked in. As for subset: FACS-sorted CD8+CD4-CCR7+CD45RA+ naive T cells.

The CDR3 DNA reads as TGCAGCGTTGAGGGGTCATCAGATACGCAGTATTTT. Its translation: CSVEGSSDTQYF. The chain has TRBV29-1 and TRBJ2-3; D uncertain. The length of the CDR3 is 12 residues. The germline V gene encodes CDR1 SQVTM and CDR2 ANQGSEA. The V end lost 3 bases, the J end lost 4 bases, and 8 bases lay between the germline ends.